One and the same sample provided the 9 T cell receptor beta chains below, sequenced in a study of blood T cell repertoires in COVID-19. The repertoire was sequenced with immunoSEQ multiplex PCR; TCRdb's copy has only in-frame clones and lacks some. The sample holds about 97,000 clones, around 93% seen once. Sequenced material: peripheral blood. These receptor sequences come from a man aged 45-60 years with acute or convalescent COVID-19.

This clone occurred once. V is TRBV3-1 (or the pseudogene TRBV3-2) and J is TRBJ2-1; D is perhaps TRBD1 (6 bases). Germline loops: CDR1 LGHDT, CDR2 YNNKEL (reference sequence). Trimming cost V 6 bases and J 2 bases, with 8 bases left between them. The CDR3 loop spans 13 amino acids. The CDR3 reads CASRGAPYNEQFF. Written as DNA, the CDR3 is TGTGCCAGCAGGGGGGCACCCTACAATGAGCAGTTCTTC.

The rearrangement joins TRBV7-2 to TRBJ1-2; tentatively, D is TRBD1 (6 bases). The germline V gene has CDR1 SGHTA and CDR2 FQGNSA. CDR3 length equals 12 residues. V was shortened by 2 bases and J by 10 bases, with 11 bases between the two germline ends. The CDR3: CASSLSGQYYTF. The DNA of the CDR3 is TGTGCCAGCAGCTTAAGTGGACAGTACTACACCTTC. Together with reference TRBV7-2 and TRBJ1-2, the CDR3 gives the full variable domain: GAGVSQSPSNKVTEKGKDVELRCDPISGHTALYWYRQSLGQGLEFLIYFQGNSAPDKSGLPSDRFSAERTGGSVSTLTIQRTQQEDSAVYLCASSLSGQYYTFGSGTRLTVV.

The rearrangement joins TRBV7-8 to TRBJ1-5, with a possible D match to TRBD1 (5 bases). The V and J ends lost 4 bases and 2 bases respectively, with 15 bases between them. Germline V gives CDR1 SGHVS, CDR2 FQNEAQ. The CDR3 totals 16 residues. The CDR3 loop reads CASSYLSGGGNQPQHF. The CDR3 DNA sequence: TGTGCCAGCAGCTACCTCTCGGGGGGTGGCAATCAGCCCCAGCATTTT.

This rearrangement joins TRBV18 to TRBJ1-1, with 8 nucleotides matching TRBD1. Germline loops: CDR1 KGHSH, CDR2 LQKENI. V lost 1 base, J lost 1 base, and 11 bases stayed unmatched. CDR3 length equals 18 residues. As DNA, the CDR3 is TGTGCCAGCTCACCACGTGTAGCAGGGGGCGCGGGGAACACTGAAGCTTTCTTT. Its translation is CASSPRVAGGAGNTEAFF.

The rearrangement joins TRBV5-1 to TRBJ2-5; 9 bases are a match to TRBD2. CDR3 length equals 17 residues. The germline V gene encodes CDR1 SGHRS and CDR2 YFSETQ. Losses at the gene ends were 4 bases for V and 5 bases for J; bases not matched to a gene: 15. The CDR3 here is CASSPYSISGGWETQYF. The CDR3 coding sequence is TGCGCCAGCAGCCCGTATTCAATTAGCGGGGGATGGGAGACCCAGTACTTC.

The chain is built from TRBV6-1 and TRBJ2-1, with 9 bases that match TRBD1. The CDR3 covers 16 residues. V trimming: 0 bases; J trimming: 6 bases; junction bases outside the gene matches: 6. Germline V gene data show CDR1 as MNHNS and CDR2 as SASEGT. DNA of the CDR3: TGTGCCAGCAGTGAAGCGGACAGGGGCACCGTCAATGAGCAGTTCTTC. Translation gives CASSEADRGTVNEQFF.

The chain employs TRBV24-1 and TRBJ2-3; a weak D match, TRBD2 (7 bases). CDR1 and CDR2 from the germline V gene are KGHDR and SFDVKD. Trimming removed 9 bases at V and 4 bases at J, with 16 bases between. The CDR3 sequence is 14 residues long. The CDR3 sequence is CATSGGGGPDTQYF. The CDR3 DNA reads TGTGCCACCTCCGGGGGAGGGGGGCCAGATACGCAGTATTTT.

CDR3: CASVRDRASPLHF. The CDR3 DNA reads TGTGCCAGCGTGAGGGACAGGGCTTCACCCCTCCACTTT. This sequence joins TRBV28 and TRBJ1-6; 9 nucleotides match TRBD1. Germline values: CDR1 MDHEN, CDR2 SYDVKM. V was clipped by 8 bases and J by 9 bases; unmatched bases: 5. The length of the CDR3 is 13 residues.

Notes on this clone: Other DNA sequences of this sample code for an identical CDR3. The chain has TRBV19 and TRBJ1-4, with 8 bases aligning to TRBD1. Germline-derived CDR1 and CDR2 are LNHDA and SQIVND (reference sequence). The CDR3 is made up of 14 amino acids. Unmatched junction bases numbered 9, after V lost 7 bases and J lost 8 bases. CDR3 amino acids: CASTPTGASEKLFF. The CDR3 DNA is TGTGCCAGTACCCCGACAGGGGCCTCCGAAAAACTGTTTTTT.